Listed below are T cell receptor beta chains from one sample, sequenced in a study of technical replicates of blood from a few donors. Libraries were prepared by immunoSEQ multiplex PCR; TCRdb keeps only in-frame clonotypes and omits some of them. The table lists 72,000 or so clones, about 92% of them singletons, with less than 0.5% in the top ten. What was sequenced was T cells isolated from PBMCs. Receptors originate from a human donor in good health. Both conserved end residues are part of each CDR3. The D gene is left open where the match is weak.

D gene | J gene | V gene | CDR3 protein | CDR3 DNA
TRBD2 | TRBJ2-7 | TRBV18 | CASSLSLAGDSYEQYF | TGTGCCAGCTCACTCTCACTAGCGGGCGACTCCTACGAGCAGTACTTC
- | TRBJ2-2 | TRBV4-1 | CASRGPGSGNTGELFF | TGCGCCAGCAGAGGACCGGGGAGCGGGAACACCGGGGAGCTGTTTTTT
- | TRBJ1-5 | TRBV15 | CATSRGGPLHNQPQHF | TGTGCCACCAGCAGAGGAGGGCCCCTACACAATCAGCCCCAGCATTTT
- | TRBJ1-5 | TRBV2 | CASSGARGDYQPQHF | TGTGCCAGCAGTGGGGCCAGGGGAGATTATCAGCCCCAGCATTTT
- | TRBJ2-2 | TRBV4-3 | CASSQDRWGSSNTGELFF | TGCGCCAGCAGCCAAGATCGTTGGGGCAGCTCGAACACCGGGGAGCTGTTTTTT
TRBD2 | TRBJ2-7 | TRBV5-1 | CASSLAGTTYEQYF | TGCGCCAGCAGCTTGGCTGGGACTACCTACGAGCAGTACTTC
- | TRBJ2-2 | TRBV7-9 | CASSLERMGTGELFF | TGTGCCAGCAGCTTGGAGAGGATGGGCACCGGGGAGCTGTTTTTT
TRBD1 | TRBJ2-7 | TRBV6-6 | CASSPGTGLYEQYF | TGTGCCAGCAGTCCCGGGACAGGCCTCTACGAGCAGTACTTC
- | TRBJ2-2 | TRBV4-1 | CASSPGTNTGELFF | TGCGCCAGCAGTCCGGGGACGAACACCGGGGAGCTGTTTTTT
- | TRBJ1-1 | TRBV2 | CASSSGAEAFF | TGTGCCAGCAGTTCAGGGGCTGAAGCTTTCTTT
TRBD2 | TRBJ2-1 | TRBV11-2 | CASSSPEAGGGNEQFF | TGTGCCAGCAGCTCCCCTGAAGCGGGAGGGGGCAATGAGCAGTTCTTC